Presented here are 30 T cell receptor beta chains from one specimen sequenced in a study of siplizumab effects on memory and regulatory T cells. Assay: immunoSEQ multiplex PCR; the TCRdb copy retains only in-frame clones and omits some. The data show 70,000 or so clones, with approximately 88% seen just once and under 2% held by the top ten. Input material: Tregs sorted from blood. All receptors come from a human donor in good health.

The chain combines TRBV7-6 with TRBJ2-1, with D tentatively TRBD1 (5 bases). The CDR3 has 13 residues. Germline-derived CDR1 and CDR2 are SGHVS and FNYEAQ. V shed 5 bases and J shed 3 bases, with 8 bases lying between them. CDR3 sequence reads: CASSETVYNEQFF. The CDR3 DNA follows: TGTGCCAGCAGCGAGACAGTCTACAATGAGCAGTTCTTC.

The CDR3 bases are TGCGCCAGCAGGACTCCGGGACAGGTCAACCCGCGCAATCAGCCCCAGCATTTT. Protein: CASRTPGQVNPRNQPQHF. V is TRBV5-1 and J is TRBJ1-5, with 8 bases fitting TRBD1. V was pared by 5 bases and J by 2 bases, with 15 bases of the junction left unmatched. The CDR3 spans 18 residues. From germline, CDR1 is SGHRS and CDR2 YFSETQ.

CDR3 in amino acids: CASSGGAEYGYTF. The CDR3 DNA reads as TGTGCCAGCAGCGGCGGGGCGGAGTATGGCTACACCTTC. V usage is TRBV7-9 and J usage is TRBJ1-2; TRBD1 might be the D (5 bases). Deletions cut 5 bases from V and 5 bases from J, with 12 bases between. CDR3 length: 13 residues. Looked up from germline, CDR1 is SEHNR and CDR2 is FQNEAQ (reference sequence).

The chain carries TRBV5-1 and TRBJ2-1; 9 bases are a match to TRBD2. The J segment lost 4 bases and the V segment lost 4 bases, leaving 6 bases of the junction unmatched. CDR1 is SGHRS, CDR2 YFSETQ, per germline. This CDR3 region has 15 residues. CDR3 nucleotides: TGCGCCAGCAGCATAGGGACTAGCCTTTACAATGAGCAGTTCTTC. Protein: CASSIGTSLYNEQFF.

The rearrangement links TRBV7-9 to TRBJ1-1; D is possibly TRBD1 (5 bases). Germline V gene lookup returns CDR1 SEHNR and CDR2 FQNEAQ (reference sequence). Trimming removed 1 base at V and 5 bases at J, with 11 bases between. CDR3 size: 14 residues. The CDR3 DNA is TGTGCCAGCAGCTTAGAGCGGGGGGTTACTGAAGCTTTCTTT. This encodes CASSLERGVTEAFF.

The chain has TRBV5-1 and TRBJ2-7; tentatively, D is TRBD1 (6 bases). Germline V lookup: CDR1 SGHRS, CDR2 YFSETQ. CDR3 length equals 14 residues. V gave up 5 bases and J gave up 6 bases, with 18 bases separating them. CDR3: CASRVGAQGLEQYF. CDR3 DNA: TGCGCCAGCAGGGTGGGGGCGCAAGGTCTCGAGCAGTACTTC.

This clone has only one observation. This sequence joins TRBV23-1 and TRBJ1-2; D unclear. TRBV23-1 is given ORF status, its function remaining uncertain. The CDR3 totals 14 residues. Between the trimmed V and J ends, which lost 4 bases and 4 bases, there was a span of 13 bases. In nucleotides, the CDR3 is TGCGCCAGCAGTCTTAACTGGGAGGGCTATGGCTACACCTTC. Encoded protein: CASSLNWEGYGYTF.

The genes are TRBV30 and TRBJ1-4; D is possibly TRBD1 (5 bases). V lost 3 bases, J lost 7 bases, and 15 bases lay in between. The V gene's germline CDR1 is GTSNPN and CDR2 SVGIG (reference sequence). The CDR3 spans 14 residues. The CDR3 loop reads CAWSGWGAVEKLFF. The DNA of the CDR3 is TGTGCCTGGAGCGGCTGGGGCGCGGTTGAAAAACTGTTTTTT.

This chain connects TRBV7-9 to TRBJ1-1; D remains ambiguous. Per the germline V gene, CDR1 is SEHNR and CDR2 is FQNEAQ (reference sequence). This CDR3 contains 15 residues. Trimming took 2 bases from V and 0 from J, leaving 10 bases between them. The CDR3 region is CASSLWTVLNTEAFF. CDR3 in DNA: TGTGCCAGCAGCTTATGGACCGTATTGAACACTGAAGCTTTCTTT.

V and J are TRBV10-3 and TRBJ2-7, with 8 bases matching TRBD2. V lost 4 bases and J lost 2; bases outside the gene matches: 7. The CDR3 has 15 amino acids. Germline CDR1 is ENHRY and CDR2 is SYGVKD. The CDR3 loop is CAISVEAGVTYEQYF. The CDR3 bases are TGTGCCATCAGTGTGGAAGCGGGAGTAACCTACGAGCAGTACTTC.

The gene calls are TRBV30 and TRBJ2-2; the match to TRBD1 covers 9 bases. Per the germline V gene, CDR1 is GTSNPN and CDR2 is SVGIG (reference sequence). The CDR3 is 16 residues long. The ends lost 0 bases at V and 3 bases at J; junction bases unmatched: 5. The CDR3 sequence: CAWSVRRTGDTGELFF. CDR3 bases: TGTGCCTGGAGTGTACGACGGACAGGGGACACCGGGGAGCTGTTTTTT.

This clone showed up just a few times. V and J are TRBV19 and TRBJ1-5; the D gene is possibly TRBD1 (5 bases). The CDR3 is 13 residues long. Germline values: CDR1 LNHDA, CDR2 SQIVND (reference sequence). Trimming cost V 3 bases and J 2 bases, with 5 bases left between them. CDR3 residues: CASSIRGNQPQHF. The CDR3 DNA sequence: TGTGCCAGTAGTATCAGGGGCAATCAGCCCCAGCATTTT.

The chain uses TRBV28 and TRBJ2-6, with 8 bases identical to TRBD1. There are 16 residues in the CDR3. Germline V gives CDR1 MDHEN, CDR2 SYDVKM. V shed 4 bases and J 0 bases; nucleotides not matched to a gene: 2. In DNA form, the CDR3 reads TGTGCCAGCAGTTCTACAGGGGGCTCTGGGGCCAACGTCCTGACTTTC. Residues: CASSSTGGSGANVLTF.

The chain uses TRBV7-9 and TRBJ2-5; 10 bases are a match to TRBD2. The CDR3 consists of 15 residues. Unmatched junction bases numbered 7, after V lost 5 bases and J lost 4 bases. The V gene's germline CDR1 is SEHNR and CDR2 FQNEAQ (reference sequence). The CDR3 DNA is TGTGCCAGCAGCCCAGAAGCTAGCGGGAGAGAGACCCAGTACTTC. Residues: CASSPEASGRETQYF. The full variable domain, completed using reference TRBV7-9 and TRBJ2-5, is DTGVSQNPRHKITKRGQNVTFRCDPISEHNRLYWYRQTLGQGPEFLTYFQNEAQLEKSRLLSDRFSAERPKGSFSTLEIQRTEQGDSAMYLCASSPEASGRETQYFGPGTRLLVL.

The V and J genes are TRBV6-1 and TRBJ2-7; 9 positions agree with TRBD1. The CDR3 extends over 18 amino acids. V lost 2 bases, J lost 3 bases, and 14 bases stayed unmatched. Germline lookup yields CDR1 MNHNS and CDR2 SASEGT. The CDR3 reads CASSESLGTGWRGYEQYF. The CDR3 DNA is TGTGCCAGCAGTGAAAGCCTCGGGACAGGGTGGAGAGGCTACGAGCAGTACTTC.

This chain connects TRBV10-2 to TRBJ1-2, with D tentatively TRBD1 (6 bases). This CDR3 spans 14 amino acids. Trimming stripped 3 bases from V and 7 bases from J, with 15 bases between. Germline V gene data show CDR1 as WSHSY and CDR2 as SAAADI. CDR3 amino acids: CASSEGGPRFGYTF. DNA for the CDR3: TGCGCCAGCAGTGAAGGGGGACCCCGTTTTGGCTACACCTTC.

This chain joins TRBV7-2 and TRBJ2-3; a possible D gene is TRBD2 (6 bases). Per the germline V gene, CDR1 is SGHTA and CDR2 is FQGNSA. The germline V and J ends were trimmed by 1 base and 1 base, with 21 bases remaining between them. The CDR3 is 19 amino acids. The CDR3 DNA is TGTGCCAGCAGCTTAGGGGGCCGACGTAGCGGATGGGGCACAGATACGCAGTATTTT. This sequence encodes CASSLGGRRSGWGTDTQYF.

The genes are TRBV4-2 and TRBJ2-1, with unresolved D. The CDR3 consists of 16 residues. The germline V gene encodes CDR1 LGHNA and CDR2 YNFKEQ. Trimming pared 1 base from V and 12 bases from J, leaving 22 bases between. The CDR3 loop reads CASSQVSPSEVFAQFF. DNA of the CDR3: TGTGCCAGCAGCCAAGTTTCGCCTAGTGAGGTTTTTGCGCAGTTCTTC.

The chain combines TRBV4-1 with TRBJ2-7, with 7 bases aligning to TRBD2. This CDR3 has 14 amino acids. V shed 5 bases, J shed 6 bases, and the junction held 10 bases outside the gene matches. Germline-derived CDR1 and CDR2 are MGHRA and YSYEKL. The CDR3 DNA sequence: TGCGCCAGCAGCACGCCGGGACTAAGGGCCGAGCAGTACTTC. It encodes CASSTPGLRAEQYF.

The chain is built from TRBV28 and TRBJ1-5; D is perhaps TRBD1 (6 bases). CDR3 length: 13 residues. Germline CDR1 is MDHEN and CDR2 is SYDVKM. Deletions cut 3 bases from V and 6 bases from J, with 9 bases between. CDR3 region: CASSFPGAQPQHF. CDR3 nucleotides: TGTGCCAGCAGTTTTCCAGGGGCTCAGCCCCAGCATTTT.

This sequence joins TRBV4-3 and TRBJ1-2; D is unclear. The CDR3 extends over 15 amino acids. CDR1 and CDR2 from the germline V gene are LGHNA and YSLEER. Deletions cut 0 bases from V and 2 bases from J, with 10 bases between. The CDR3 DNA sequence: TGCGCCAGCAGCCAAGATAGGAGGCGGAACTATGGCTACACCTTC. Residues: CASSQDRRRNYGYTF.

V usage is TRBV5-3 and J usage is TRBJ2-1; the D gene is possibly TRBD2 (6 bases). TRBV5-3 is labeled an ORF, and its function is uncertain. This CDR3 contains 14 residues. V was cut by 4 bases and J by 8 bases, with 16 bases left in between. Here the CDR3 reads CARSPTSKGDEQFF. The CDR3 DNA follows: TGTGCCAGAAGCCCGACTAGTAAGGGCGATGAGCAGTTCTTC.

The chain employs TRBV13 and TRBJ2-7; possibly TRBD1 for D (5 bases). The CDR3 has 14 residues. Germline lookup yields CDR1 PRHDT and CDR2 FYEKMQ (reference sequence). The germline V and J ends were trimmed by 1 base and 2 bases, with 9 bases remaining between them. CDR3 sequence reads: CASSLVGQTYEQYF. The CDR3 DNA sequence: TGTGCCAGCAGCTTAGTCGGACAAACCTACGAGCAGTACTTC.

The chain couples TRBV7-2 to TRBJ1-2; D not resolved. This CDR3 is built from 15 residues. The V gene's germline CDR1 is SGHTA and CDR2 FQGNSA. Trimming left V 2 bases short and J 5 bases short, with 15 bases between. The CDR3: CASSLMSASRYGYTF. The CDR3 coding sequence is TGTGCCAGCAGCTTAATGTCCGCGAGTAGGTATGGCTACACCTTC.

The chain couples TRBV19 to TRBJ2-7; 10 bases align to TRBD1. The CDR3 runs to 16 residues. The germline V gene has CDR1 LNHDA and CDR2 SQIVND (reference sequence). V lost 5 bases, J lost 4 bases, and 11 bases stayed unmatched. The CDR3 DNA sequence: TGTGCCAGTAGTGCAGCGCGGGACAGGGGACCGTACGAGCAGTACTTC. It encodes CASSAARDRGPYEQYF.

This clone was seen a handful of times. The J gene is TRBJ2-3, the V gene TRBV5-6, with 13 bases matching TRBD2. Per the germline V gene, CDR1 is SGHDT and CDR2 is YYEEEE. V dropped 2 bases and J dropped 1; count of bases not matched to a gene: 7. CDR3 length: 18 residues. DNA of the CDR3: TGTGCCAGCAGCTTCAGGACTAGCGGGAGACGAGGCACAGATACGCAGTATTTT. It encodes CASSFRTSGRRGTDTQYF.

J is TRBJ2-1 and V is TRBV5-1; 8 nucleotides match TRBD1. CDR3 length: 15 amino acids. Unmatched junction bases numbered 6, after V lost 2 bases and J lost 5 bases. Germline V gene data show CDR1 as SGHRS and CDR2 as YFSETQ. The CDR3 sequence is CASSFQGAYHNEQFF. As DNA, the CDR3 is TGCGCCAGCAGCTTTCAGGGGGCGTATCACAATGAGCAGTTCTTC.

The chain carries TRBV7-2 and TRBJ2-5; D gene ambiguous. Trimming cost V 6 bases and J 2 bases, with 13 bases left between them. The CDR3 consists of 14 residues. Looked up from germline, CDR1 is SGHTA and CDR2 is FQGNSA. CDR3 residues: CASRQVGLQETQYF. The CDR3 DNA follows: TGTGCCAGCAGGCAGGTGGGATTACAAGAGACCCAGTACTTC.

The V gene is TRBV28, the J gene TRBJ2-1; D is possibly TRBD1 or TRBD2 (5 bases each). Germline CDR1 is MDHEN and CDR2 is SYDVKM. The ends were cut back, 5 bases at V and 15 bases at J, with 20 bases in the middle. This CDR3 comprises 13 residues. CDR3 residues: CASSPGDRPWVFF. The CDR3 region has the DNA TGTGCCAGCAGTCCCGGGGACCGACCCTGGGTGTTCTTC.

V gene TRBV4-1 combines with J gene TRBJ2-1; a weak D match, TRBD1 (6 bases). The CDR3 covers 13 residues. Germline V gene lookup returns CDR1 MGHRA and CDR2 YSYEKL. Trimming removed 2 bases from V and 10 bases from J, with 12 bases in between. In nucleotides, the CDR3 is TGCGCCAGCAGCCAAACGCAGGGGTGGGAGCAGTTCTTC. Its translation: CASSQTQGWEQFF.